This TCR beta chain was found in a study of cytomegalovirus exposure and HLA in healthy donors. Study overall: It was reported in a later analysis that the 100 to 150 validation repertoires used the same platform as the roughly 640 first-cohort repertoires. Study-wide results and caveats: Listed as cytomegalovirus-associated were 150 or so TCR beta chains. Reports showed the classifier diagnosing cytomegalovirus status with high specificity and sensitivity. Specificity of a few CMV-associated chains for CMV antigens was verified in vitro.

With regard to this clone: Its target is not known.

Trimming pared 4 bases from V and 0 bases from J, leaving 16 bases between. CDR3 length: 16 amino acids. The germline V gene has CDR1 SGHTA and CDR2 FQGNSA. Libraries were prepared by immunoSEQ multiplex PCR; TCRdb keeps only in-frame clonotypes and omits some of them. The top ten hold about 1.7% of the sample, which has about 130,000 clones, 95% to 97% seen once. This chain connects TRBV7-2 to TRBJ2-7, with D perhaps TRBD2 (6 bases). The sequenced sample was PBMCs. The receptor's source is a young man in good health and CMV-seronegative. The DNA of the CDR3 is TGTGCCAGCAGCTCGATTAGCGGTTCGAGCTCCTACGAGCAGTACTTC. It specifies CASSSISGSSSYEQYF.